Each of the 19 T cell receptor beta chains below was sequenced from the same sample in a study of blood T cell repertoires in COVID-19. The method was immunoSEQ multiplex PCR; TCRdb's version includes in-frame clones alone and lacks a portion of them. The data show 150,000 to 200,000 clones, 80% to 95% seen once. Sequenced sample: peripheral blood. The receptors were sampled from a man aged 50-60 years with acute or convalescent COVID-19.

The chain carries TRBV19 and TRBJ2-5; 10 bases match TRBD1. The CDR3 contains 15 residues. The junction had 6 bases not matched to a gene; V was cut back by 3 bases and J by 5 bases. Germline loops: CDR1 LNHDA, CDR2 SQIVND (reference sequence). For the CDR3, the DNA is TGTGCCAGTAGTATTACGACAGGGGGCCTGGAGACCCAGTACTTC. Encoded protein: CASSITTGGLETQYF.

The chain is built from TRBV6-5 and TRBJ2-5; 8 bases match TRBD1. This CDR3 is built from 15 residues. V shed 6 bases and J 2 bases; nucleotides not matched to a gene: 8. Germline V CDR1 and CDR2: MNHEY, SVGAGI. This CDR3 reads CASSPRDRTQETQYF. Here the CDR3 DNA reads TGTGCCAGCAGCCCCCGGGACAGGACACAAGAGACCCAGTACTTC.

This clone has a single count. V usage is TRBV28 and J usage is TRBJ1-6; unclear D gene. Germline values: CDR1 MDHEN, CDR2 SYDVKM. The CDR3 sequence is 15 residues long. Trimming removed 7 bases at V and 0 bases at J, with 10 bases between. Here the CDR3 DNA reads TGTGCCAGCATTTCCCGTAGCTCCTATAATTCACCCCTCCACTTT. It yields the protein CASISRSSYNSPLHF.

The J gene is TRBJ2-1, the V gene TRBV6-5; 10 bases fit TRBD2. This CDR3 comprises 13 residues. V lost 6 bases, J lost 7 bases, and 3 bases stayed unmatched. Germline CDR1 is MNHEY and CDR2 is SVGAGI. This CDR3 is CASRKTSGNEQFF. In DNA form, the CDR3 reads TGTGCCAGCAGAAAGACTAGCGGGAATGAGCAGTTCTTC.

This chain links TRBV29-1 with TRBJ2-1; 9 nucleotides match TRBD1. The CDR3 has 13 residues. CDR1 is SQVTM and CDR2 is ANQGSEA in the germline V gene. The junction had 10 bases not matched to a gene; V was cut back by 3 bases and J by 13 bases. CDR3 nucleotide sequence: TGCAGCGTTGAGAACAGGGGGCGTCCAAATCAGTTCTTC. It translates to CSVENRGRPNQFF.

CDR3 sequence reads: CATSDSRRETQYF. The CDR3, as DNA: TGTGCCACCAGTGATTCCCGTCGAGAGACCCAGTACTTC. This chain links TRBV24-1 with TRBJ2-5; D is undetermined. The germline gives CDR1 KGHDR, CDR2 SFDVKD. The CDR3 is 13 amino acids. V was pared by 2 bases and J by 4 bases, with 7 bases between.

The CDR3 sequence: CASSLGVAGGLNTGELFF. CDR3 DNA sequence: TGTGCCAGCAGCTTGGGGGTAGCGGGAGGTCTGAACACCGGGGAGCTGTTTTTT. The genes are TRBV5-4 and TRBJ2-2; 10 bases are a match to TRBD2. V lost 0 bases, J lost 1 base, and 6 bases stayed unmatched. Germline V gene sequence: CDR1 SGHNT, CDR2 YYREEE (reference sequence). This CDR3 contains 18 residues.

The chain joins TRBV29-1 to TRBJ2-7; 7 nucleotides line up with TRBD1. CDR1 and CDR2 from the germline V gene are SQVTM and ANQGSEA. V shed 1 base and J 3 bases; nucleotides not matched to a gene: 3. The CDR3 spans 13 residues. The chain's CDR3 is CSVEGDRHYEQYF. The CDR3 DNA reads TGCAGCGTTGAAGGGGACAGACACTACGAGCAGTACTTC.

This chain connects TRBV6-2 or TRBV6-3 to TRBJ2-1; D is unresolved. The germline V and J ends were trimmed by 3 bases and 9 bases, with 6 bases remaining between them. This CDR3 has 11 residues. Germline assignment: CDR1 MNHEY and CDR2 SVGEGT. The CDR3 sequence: CASSYLAEQFF. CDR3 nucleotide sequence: TGTGCCAGCAGTTATCTGGCTGAGCAGTTCTTC.

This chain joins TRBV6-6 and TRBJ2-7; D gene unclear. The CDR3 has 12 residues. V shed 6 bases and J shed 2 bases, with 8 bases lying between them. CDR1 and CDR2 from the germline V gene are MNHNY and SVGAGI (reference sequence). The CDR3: CASSHFPYEQYF. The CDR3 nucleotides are TGTGCCAGCAGCCACTTCCCCTACGAGCAGTACTTC.

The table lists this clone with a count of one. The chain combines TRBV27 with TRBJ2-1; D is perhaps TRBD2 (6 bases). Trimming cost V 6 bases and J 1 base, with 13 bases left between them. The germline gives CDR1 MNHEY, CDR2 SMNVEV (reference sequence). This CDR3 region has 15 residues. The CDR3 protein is CASRKRAGSYNEQFF. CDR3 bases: TGTGCCAGCAGGAAGAGGGCGGGATCCTACAATGAGCAGTTCTTC.

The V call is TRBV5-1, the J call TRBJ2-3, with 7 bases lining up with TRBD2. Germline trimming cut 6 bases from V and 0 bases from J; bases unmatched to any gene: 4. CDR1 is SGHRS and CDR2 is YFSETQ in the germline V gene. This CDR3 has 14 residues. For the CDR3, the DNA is TGCGCCAGCAAGGAGGGAGGGAGCACAGATACGCAGTATTTT. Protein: CASKEGGSTDTQYF.

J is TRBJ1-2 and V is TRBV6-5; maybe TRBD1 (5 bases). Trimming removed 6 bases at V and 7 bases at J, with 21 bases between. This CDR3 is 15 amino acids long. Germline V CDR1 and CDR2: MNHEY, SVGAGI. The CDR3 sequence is CASSPSARGGRGYTF. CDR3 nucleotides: TGTGCCAGCAGCCCCTCCGCACGGGGGGGACGTGGCTACACCTTC.

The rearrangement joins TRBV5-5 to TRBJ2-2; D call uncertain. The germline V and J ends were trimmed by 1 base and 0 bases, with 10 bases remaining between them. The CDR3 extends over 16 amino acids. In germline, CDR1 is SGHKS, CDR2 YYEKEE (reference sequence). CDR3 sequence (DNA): TGTGCCAGCAGCTTGAATGTGCCAGCGAACACCGGGGAGCTGTTTTTT. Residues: CASSLNVPANTGELFF.

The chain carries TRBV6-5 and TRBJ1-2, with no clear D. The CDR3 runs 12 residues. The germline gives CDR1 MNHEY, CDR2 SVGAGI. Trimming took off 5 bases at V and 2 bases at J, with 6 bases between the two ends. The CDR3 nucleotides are TGTGCCAGCAGTCAGGCCAACTATGGCTACACCTTC. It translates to CASSQANYGYTF.

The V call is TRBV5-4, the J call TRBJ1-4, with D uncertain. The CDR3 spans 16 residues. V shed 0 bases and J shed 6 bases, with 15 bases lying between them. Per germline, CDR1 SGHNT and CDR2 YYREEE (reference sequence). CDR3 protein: CASSLGGTGFDEKLFF. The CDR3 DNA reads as TGTGCCAGCAGCTTGGGAGGTACGGGGTTCGATGAAAAACTGTTTTTT.

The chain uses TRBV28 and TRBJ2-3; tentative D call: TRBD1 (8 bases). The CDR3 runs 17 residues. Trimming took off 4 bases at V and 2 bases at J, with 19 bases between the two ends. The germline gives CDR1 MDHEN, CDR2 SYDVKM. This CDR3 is CASSSRTGRVFTDTQYF. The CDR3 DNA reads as TGTGCCAGCAGTTCCCGGACAGGGAGGGTGTTCACAGATACGCAGTATTTT. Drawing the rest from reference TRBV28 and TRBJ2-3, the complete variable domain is DVKVTQSSRYLVKRTGEKVFLECVQDMDHENMFWYRQDPGLGLRLIYFSYDVKMKEKGDIPEGYSVSREKKERFSLILESASTNQTSMYLCASSSRTGRVFTDTQYFGPGTRLTVL.

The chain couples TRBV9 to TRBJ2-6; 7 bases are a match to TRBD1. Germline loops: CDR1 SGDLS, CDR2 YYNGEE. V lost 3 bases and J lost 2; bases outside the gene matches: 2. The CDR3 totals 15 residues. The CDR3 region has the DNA TGTGCCAGCAGCGCCGACAGGGCTGGGGCCAACGTCCTGACTTTC. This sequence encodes CASSADRAGANVLTF.

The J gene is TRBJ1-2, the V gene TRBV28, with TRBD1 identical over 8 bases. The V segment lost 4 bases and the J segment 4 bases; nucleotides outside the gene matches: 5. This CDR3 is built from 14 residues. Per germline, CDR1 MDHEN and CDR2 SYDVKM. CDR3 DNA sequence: TGTGCCAGCAGTTCCCCAGGGGGCCCCTATGGCTACACCTTC. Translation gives CASSSPGGPYGYTF.